Given below is one T cell receptor beta chain in context. Its antigen is undetermined. Per the germline V gene, CDR1 is SGDLS and CDR2 is YYNGEE. The CDR3 consists of 15 residues. Deletions cut 4 bases from V and 8 bases from J, with 21 bases between. The data were taken from a study of cytomegalovirus exposure and HLA in healthy donors. Findings of the study overall: For most TCR sequences rarity was the rule, although some public TCRs occurred in many donors.

The PCR contained 60 Vbeta and 13 Jbeta primers. Data came from immunoSEQ multiplex PCR; TCRdb stores just in-frame clones and leaves some out. Among 95,000 to 100,000 clones listed, approximately 72% were seen once. Input material: PBMCs. This clonotype was sampled from a middle-aged woman in good health and CMV-seronegative. V is TRBV9 and J is TRBJ1-2; tentative D call: TRBD1 (6 bases). Written as DNA, the CDR3 is TGTGCCAGCAGCTCACAGGGTTGGGTCGGAGAGGGCTACACCTTC. It yields the protein CASSSQGWVGEGYTF. The whole variable domain, remainder taken from reference TRBV9 and TRBJ1-2, is DSGVTQTPKHLITATGQRVTLRCSPRSGDLSVYWYQQSLDQGLQFLIQYYNGEERAKGNILERFSAQQFPDLHSELNLSSLELGDSALYFCASSSQGWVGEGYTFGSGTRLTVV.